This passage covers 25 T cell receptor beta chains from one sample sequenced in a study of blood T cell repertoires in COVID-19. Clones were sequenced by immunoSEQ multiplex PCR, and TCRdb holds only the in-frame ones, with some missing. The profile shows about 140,000 clones, about 84% of them singletons. The sample consisted of peripheral blood. These receptor sequences come from a human donor in a cohort sampled during active COVID-19.

The chain employs TRBV5-1 and TRBJ2-3; TRBD2 aligns across 9 bases. There are 15 residues in the CDR3. Germline lookup yields CDR1 SGHRS and CDR2 YFSETQ. Trimming took 3 bases from V and 6 from J; bases not matched to a gene: 8. This CDR3 reads CASSSGGGAGDTQYF. CDR3 coding DNA: TGCGCCAGCAGCTCTGGCGGGGGGGCAGGTGATACGCAGTATTTT.

V usage is TRBV27 and J usage is TRBJ2-3, with 8 bases lining up with TRBD2. The J segment lost 3 bases and the V segment lost 5 bases, leaving 7 bases of the junction unmatched. This CDR3 has 15 residues. Germline CDR1 and CDR2: MNHEY and SMNVEV (reference sequence). CDR3 sequence reads: CASSKPGLETDTQYF. Here the CDR3 DNA reads TGTGCCAGCAGTAAACCGGGACTAGAAACAGATACGCAGTATTTT.

The chain links TRBV18 to TRBJ2-3; TRBD1 agrees at 7 bases. The CDR3 covers 15 residues. The trim removed 4 bases at V and 0 bases at J, leaving 4 bases unmatched. Per germline, CDR1 KGHSH and CDR2 LQKENI. For the CDR3, the DNA is TGTGCCAGCTCACGAACGACAGGGAGCACAGATACGCAGTATTTT. This gives the protein CASSRTTGSTDTQYF.

The chain is built from TRBV10-3 and TRBJ2-5; 8 bases align to TRBD2. CDR3 length: 14 residues. V was pared by 2 bases and J by 5 bases, with 4 bases of the junction left unmatched. The germline V gene encodes CDR1 ENHRY and CDR2 SYGVKD. CDR3 residues: CAISEGASGETQYF. CDR3 bases: TGTGCCATCAGTGAGGGGGCTAGCGGGGAGACCCAGTACTTC.

The chain is built from TRBV19 and TRBJ1-4, with D possibly matching TRBD1 (5 bases). V gave up 3 bases and J gave up 4 bases, with 18 bases separating them. Germline CDR1 LNHDA, CDR2 SQIVND (reference sequence). The CDR3 is 17 residues long. The CDR3 DNA reads as TGTGCCAGTAGTATTGACAGCCGTCTCCTTCTTAATGAAAAACTGTTTTTT. Amino acids: CASSIDSRLLLNEKLFF.

The V call is TRBV7-9, the J call TRBJ1-2; perhaps TRBD1 as D (5 bases). The CDR3 runs to 14 residues. Germline V gives CDR1 SEHNR, CDR2 FQNEAQ (reference sequence). V lost 2 bases and J lost 1, with 8 bases in between. The CDR3 nucleotides read TGTGCCAGCAGCTTATTGCAGGGTAACTATGGCTACACCTTC. This sequence encodes CASSLLQGNYGYTF.

This chain links TRBV5-1 with TRBJ2-5; 9 bases agree with TRBD2. Germline CDR1 SGHRS, CDR2 YFSETQ. CDR3 length equals 16 residues. V lost 1 base, J lost 8 bases, and 12 bases stayed unmatched. CDR3 coding DNA: TGCGCCAGCAGCTTGTGGGCTAGCGGGGACCAGAGAACCCAGTACTTC. Protein product: CASSLWASGDQRTQYF. The full variable domain, rest sourced from reference TRBV5-1 and TRBJ2-5, is KAGVTQTPRYLIKTRGQQVTLSCSPISGHRSVSWYQQTPGQGLQFLFEYFSETQRNKGNFPGRFSGRQFSNSRSEMNVSTLELGDSALYLCASSLWASGDQRTQYFGPGTRLLVL.

The rearrangement uses TRBV19 and TRBJ1-4; TRBD1 matches 7 bases. This CDR3 is built from 15 residues. CDR1 and CDR2 from the germline V gene are LNHDA and SQIVND (reference sequence). J was trimmed by 3 bases and V by 2 bases; bases with no gene match: 3. CDR3 protein: CASSIRQGANEKLFF. The DNA for the CDR3 is TGTGCCAGTAGTATACGGCAGGGGGCTAATGAAAAACTGTTTTTT. The full variable domain, completed using reference TRBV19 and TRBJ1-4, is DGGITQSPKYLFRKEGQNVTLSCEQNLNHDAMYWYRQDPGQGLRLIYYSQIVNDFQKGDIAEGYSVSREKKESFPLTVTSAQKNPTAFYLCASSIRQGANEKLFFGSGTQLSVL.

The gene calls are TRBV6-5 and TRBJ2-3, with TRBD1 matching over 7 bases. V shed 6 bases, J shed 1 base, and the junction held 4 bases outside the gene matches. The CDR3 has 14 residues. Germline V CDR1 and CDR2: MNHEY, SVGAGI. The CDR3 loop reads CASRRTGGTDTQYF. CDR3 sequence (DNA): TGTGCCAGCAGACGAACAGGGGGCACAGATACGCAGTATTTT.

The chain uses TRBV27 and TRBJ1-6; D remains unclear. V gave up 4 bases and J gave up 7 bases, with 8 bases separating them. The CDR3 is 13 residues long. Germline-derived CDR1 and CDR2 are MNHEY and SMNVEV (reference sequence). Written as DNA, the CDR3 is TGTGCCAGCAGTTCAGGACTAAATTCACCCCTCCACTTT. It codes for CASSSGLNSPLHF.

The chain joins TRBV4-2 to TRBJ2-7; the D gene is possibly TRBD2 (6 bases). CDR1 and CDR2 (germline): LGHNA, YNFKEQ. The CDR3 runs to 15 residues. V lost 0 bases, J lost 6 bases, and 15 bases lay in between. The DNA for the CDR3 is TGTGCCAGCAGCCAAGAGGTAACGGGGGTCGTCGAGCAGTACTTC. Amino acids: CASSQEVTGVVEQYF.

The genes are TRBV3-1 (or the pseudogene TRBV3-2) and TRBJ2-7, with TRBD1 as a possible D gene (6 bases). CDR1 is LGHDT and CDR2 is YNNKEL in the germline V gene (reference sequence). V was cut by 4 bases and J by 0 bases, with 13 bases left in between. This CDR3 is 15 amino acids long. The CDR3 protein is CASSRTEESSYEQYF. In DNA form, the CDR3 reads TGTGCCAGCAGCCGGACAGAGGAAAGCTCCTACGAGCAGTACTTC.

This clone appeared once. The rearrangement uses TRBV6-5 and TRBJ2-3; 8 bases align to TRBD2. The germline CDR1 and CDR2 sequences are MNHEY and SVGAGI. The CDR3 is 13 residues long. V shed 8 bases, J shed 3 bases, and the junction held 4 bases outside the gene matches. CDR3 nucleotide sequence: TGTGCCAGCCGGGGGGGTAGGACAGATACGCAGTATTTT. Its translation is CASRGGRTDTQYF.

As regards this clone: An end of the junction differs from the germline gene, which may be a read error. The chain has TRBV11-3 and TRBJ2-1; unclear D gene. Germline V gives CDR1 SGHNT, CDR2 YENEEA. The length of the CDR3 is 13 residues. The CDR3: CASSPDSYNEQFF. DNA for the CDR3: TGTGCCAGCAGCCCCGATTCCTATAATGAGCAGTTCTTC.

This clone was detected a few times. V is TRBV6-2 or TRBV6-3 and J is TRBJ1-2; 8 nucleotides agree with TRBD1. The V gene end was trimmed by 6 bases and the J gene end by 8 bases; junction bases not matched to a gene: 8. This CDR3 is built from 13 residues. Per germline, CDR1 MNHEY and CDR2 SVGEGT. The CDR3 DNA reads as TGTGCCAGCAGCAAGGACAGGGTGAGCGGCTACACCTTC. It encodes CASSKDRVSGYTF.

The chain employs TRBV30 and TRBJ2-7, with 11 positions matching TRBD1. CDR1 is GTSNPN and CDR2 is SVGIG in the germline V gene (reference sequence). The length of the CDR3 is 15 residues. With 1 base clipped from V and 1 base from J, the junction kept 3 bases outside the gene matches. The CDR3 DNA reads as TGTGCCTGGAGTGCCGGGACAGGGGGGTCCTACGAGCAGTACTTC. Translating it yields CAWSAGTGGSYEQYF.

The chain recombines TRBV5-1 with TRBJ2-1; 9 bases line up with TRBD2. The CDR3 has 18 amino acids. Germline-derived CDR1 and CDR2 are SGHRS and YFSETQ. The V gene end was trimmed by 5 bases and the J gene end by 0 bases; junction bases not matched to a gene: 12. CDR3 residues: CASRGIAGALSSYNEQFF. The DNA of the CDR3 is TGCGCCAGCAGAGGGATAGCGGGGGCCTTAAGCTCCTACAATGAGCAGTTCTTC. Together with reference TRBV5-1 and TRBJ2-1, the CDR3 gives the full variable domain: KAGVTQTPRYLIKTRGQQVTLSCSPISGHRSVSWYQQTPGQGLQFLFEYFSETQRNKGNFPGRFSGRQFSNSRSEMNVSTLELGDSALYLCASRGIAGALSSYNEQFFGPGTRLTVL.

The CDR3 sequence: CASSPTLKYNEQFF. CDR3 bases: TGTGCCAGCAGCCCTACCCTGAAGTACAATGAGCAGTTCTTC. The chain joins TRBV7-9 to TRBJ2-1, with unresolved D. Germline loops: CDR1 SEHNR, CDR2 FQNEAQ (reference sequence). With 5 bases removed from V and 4 bases from J, the gap between germline ends came to 12 bases. This CDR3 comprises 14 residues.

The CDR3 DNA sequence: TGTGCCAGCAGTTACTGGGCGGGGGATTGGAACGAGCAGTACTTC. This sequence encodes CASSYWAGDWNEQYF. V and J are TRBV6-6 and TRBJ2-7; 7 positions agree with TRBD2. V shed 1 base and J 5 bases; nucleotides not matched to a gene: 8. There are 15 residues in the CDR3. Germline CDR1 reads MNHNY; CDR2 reads SVGAGI (reference sequence).

The chain links TRBV28 to TRBJ1-6; the D is unclear. The CDR3 consists of 14 residues. Germline V gene lookup returns CDR1 MDHEN and CDR2 SYDVKM. V was cut by 5 bases and J by 10 bases, with 15 bases left in between. The DNA for the CDR3 is TGTGCCAGCAGTACCCGGGGTTCTCACTCACCCCTCCACTTT. This sequence encodes CASSTRGSHSPLHF.

The chain combines TRBV7-2 with TRBJ2-7; tentative D call: TRBD1 (6 bases). This CDR3 spans 13 amino acids. V lost 1 base to trimming and J lost 3 bases, with 7 bases between them. Per germline, CDR1 SGHTA and CDR2 FQGNSA. The CDR3 sequence is CASSLGQDYEQYF. CDR3 DNA: TGTGCCAGCAGCTTAGGACAGGACTACGAGCAGTACTTC.

The chain is built from TRBV6-1 and TRBJ1-2; D ambiguous. Germline loops: CDR1 MNHNS, CDR2 SASEGT. V lost 2 bases and J 3 bases, leaving 16 bases between the germline ends. The CDR3 sequence is 16 residues long. The DNA for the CDR3 is TGTGCCAGCAGTGAAACCCAAGTGTGGGGAGACTATGGCTACACCTTC. This encodes CASSETQVWGDYGYTF.

The V and J genes are TRBV19 and TRBJ2-7; D is possibly TRBD2 (5 bases). The V and J ends lost 7 bases and 4 bases respectively, with 20 bases between them. The CDR3 length is 15 residues. Germline CDR1 LNHDA, CDR2 SQIVND (reference sequence). The CDR3 DNA follows: TGTGCCAGTAAGGAAGCGGACCAACGGACTTACGAGCAGTACTTC. Translated, it gives CASKEADQRTYEQYF.

The chain is built from TRBV6-6 and TRBJ1-2; D perhaps matches TRBD1 (5 bases). The germline V gene encodes CDR1 MNHNY and CDR2 SVGAGI (reference sequence). The CDR3 extends over 16 amino acids. Trimming stripped 7 bases from V and 0 bases from J, with 18 bases between. CDR3 loop: CASTLKGQIANYGYTF. CDR3 in DNA: TGTGCCAGCACCCTAAAGGGGCAGATCGCTAACTATGGCTACACCTTC.

The chain combines TRBV2 with TRBJ1-3; tentative D call: TRBD1 (6 bases). Trimming pared 3 bases from V and 2 bases from J, leaving 17 bases between. From germline, CDR1 is SNHLY and CDR2 FYNNEI. The CDR3 contains 17 residues. The CDR3, as DNA: TGTGCCAGCAGTGACGGGGGGGGGCACGGTCCTGGAAACACCATATATTTT. It codes for CASSDGGGHGPGNTIYF.